The subject of this entry is one T cell receptor beta chain. The junction departs from the called germline gene at one end, perhaps through a read error. This sample is drawn from a study of T-cell reconstitution after alpha-beta-depleted transplantation in children. The germline CDR1 and CDR2 sequences are MNHEY and SVGEGT. This CDR3 has 13 amino acids. Unique molecular identifiers were used in preparing the TCRbeta library. Each CDR3 protein is one row after TCRdb ran MiXCR on the PCR reads. This repertoire shows some 180,000 distinct CDR3 sequences, 6.6% found once; its top ten account for 4.5% to 6.5%.

The rearrangement uses TRBV6-2 or TRBV6-3 and TRBJ1-5, with D unresolved. The clonotype originates from a boy aged 2 to 9 with acute lymphoblastic leukemia, due to receive a stem cell transplant. Material: PBMCs, obtained before TCRalphabeta/CD19-depleted stem cell transplant. The CDR3 spells CASSYSAAQPQHF. CDR3 in DNA: TGTGCCAGCAGTTACTCGGCGGCTCAGCCCCAACATTTT.